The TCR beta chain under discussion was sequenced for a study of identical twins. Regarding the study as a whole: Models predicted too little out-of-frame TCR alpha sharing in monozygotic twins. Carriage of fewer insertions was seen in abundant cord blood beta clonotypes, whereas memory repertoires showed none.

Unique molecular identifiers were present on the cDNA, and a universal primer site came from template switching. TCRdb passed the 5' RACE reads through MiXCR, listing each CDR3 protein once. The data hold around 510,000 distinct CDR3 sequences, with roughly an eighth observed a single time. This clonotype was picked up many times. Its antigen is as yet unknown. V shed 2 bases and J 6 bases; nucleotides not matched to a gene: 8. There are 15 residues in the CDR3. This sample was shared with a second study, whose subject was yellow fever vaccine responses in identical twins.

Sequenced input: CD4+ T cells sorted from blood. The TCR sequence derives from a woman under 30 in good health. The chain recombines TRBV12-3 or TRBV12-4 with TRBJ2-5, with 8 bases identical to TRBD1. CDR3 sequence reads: CASSLTGQGIKTQYF. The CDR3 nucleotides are TGTGCCAGCAGTTTAACCGGACAGGGTATAAAGACCCAGTACTTC.